This T cell receptor (beta chain) originates from a study of naive and memory T cell subsets. CMV status came from CD4+ T cell IFNgamma after overnight CMV lysate stimulation of fresh PBMCs. CDR3 length: 11 amino acids. Germline CDR1 LGHDT, CDR2 YNNKEL (reference sequence). V was trimmed by 4 bases and J by 5 bases, leaving 5 bases between them. Whole-study results and caveats: Between naive and memory subsets, TCR abundance power law exponents differed. Over 90% of naive TCR sequences appeared only once, unlike memory subsets. From naive to CM, EM and EMRA, diversity decreased and Gini increased. Especially in CD8 cells, naive repertoires contained a few larger clonotypes, possibly CD45RA-re-expressing memory cells.

A word on this clonotype: Antigen unknown.

An equimolar mix of two oligonucleotides served as the beta constant-region primer for TRBC1 and TRBC2. Four rounds of PCR amplified the ligated cDNA using nested alpha and beta constant-region primers plus SP2. TCRdb fed the UMI-ligation and nested PCR reads into MiXCR, producing one record per CDR3 protein. The repertoire holds approximately 90,000 distinct CDR3 sequences, with approximately 10% as singletons. The receptor was isolated from a human donor in good health. J is TRBJ1-1 and V is TRBV3-1; D unclear. The material sequenced was naive CD4+ T cells from blood. The CDR3 region is CASSRGTEAFF. The DNA of the CDR3 is TGTGCCAGCAGCCGCGGAACTGAAGCTTTCTTT.